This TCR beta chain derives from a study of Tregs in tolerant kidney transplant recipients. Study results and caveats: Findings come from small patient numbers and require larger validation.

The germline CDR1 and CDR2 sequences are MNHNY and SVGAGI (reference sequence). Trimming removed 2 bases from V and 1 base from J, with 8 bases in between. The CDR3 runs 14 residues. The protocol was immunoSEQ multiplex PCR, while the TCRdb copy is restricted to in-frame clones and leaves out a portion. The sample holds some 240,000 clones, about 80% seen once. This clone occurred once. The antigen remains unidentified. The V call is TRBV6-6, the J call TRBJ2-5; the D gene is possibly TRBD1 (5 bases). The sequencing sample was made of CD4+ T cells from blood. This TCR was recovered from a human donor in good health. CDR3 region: CASSYGQGQETQYF. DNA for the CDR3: TGTGCCAGCAGTTACGGGCAGGGCCAAGAGACCCAGTACTTC.